The clone carrying this T cell receptor (beta chain) was detected ten times or more. What it binds is not known. The CDR3 has 16 residues. V was clipped by 11 bases and J by 6 bases, with 28 bases between them. CDR1 is MNHNS and CDR2 is SASEGT in the germline V gene. The data were obtained in a study of regulatory T cells in long-lasting Graves disease. Sample time point: newly diagnosed GD, antithyroid drugs for less than 3 months. Extracted RNA from PBMCs served as the source of the TCR library. Study conclusions and caveats: Reduced TCR diversity was observed in persistent Graves' patients versus newly diagnosed patients.

HTBI primers from iRepertoire and Arm-PCR of CDR3 regions yielded the TCR beta libraries. TCRdb redid the calling of the multiplex PCR reads with MiXCR, one entry per CDR3 protein. The sample has roughly 500,000 distinct CDR3 sequences, around 13% seen once; the top ten hold 7.5% to 9%. The data were also submitted as part of a second study, on T cells in Graves' hyperthyroidism and ophthalmopathy.

The sequence derives from a woman aged 25 to 39 with Graves disease. The sample in question was peripheral blood mononuclear cells (PBMCs), obtained at new diagnosis, from a patient treated with antithyroid drugs. The gene calls are TRBV6-1 and TRBJ1-1, with TRBD1 as a possible D gene (5 bases). CDR3 sequence reads: CASQGVPWFRGPEAFF. CDR3 sequence (DNA): TGTGCCTCCCAGGGAGTCCCTTGGTTTCGCGGACCTGAAGCTTTCTTT.